The rows below give T cell receptor beta chains drawn from one sample of a study of molecular identifiers for immune sequencing clone quantification. MiXCR, run by TCRdb on the PCR reads, gives a single entry per CDR3 protein. The sample contains over 65,000 distinct CDR3 sequences, more than 20% of which appear only once. Sequenced: naive CD8+ T cells from blood, with Jurkat cell RNA spiked in. These receptors came from a human donor in good health. Some libraries in this study had Jurkat cell RNA spiked in. CDR3s include the opening cysteine and the closing phenylalanine or tryptophan. Each record gives: V gene, CDR3 length, J gene, D gene, clone size, CDR3 protein, CDR3 DNA. A D gene is named only where the DNA matches it firmly. Rows may omit the clone size; those that give it use once, few, many or a size class.

V gene: TRBV13
CDR3 length: 12
J gene: TRBJ2-1
D gene: NA
clone size: NA
CDR3 protein: CASSSGTAVQFF
CDR3 DNA: TGTGCCAGCAGCTCTGGGACCGCCGTACAGTTCTTC

V gene: TRBV12-3/TRBV12-4
CDR3 length: 13
J gene: TRBJ2-7
D gene: NA
clone size: NA
CDR3 protein: CASSPWAGNEQYF
CDR3 DNA: TGTGCCAGCAGCCCATGGGCGGGGAACGAGCAGTACTTC

V gene: TRBV15
CDR3 length: 22
J gene: TRBJ2-5
D gene: TRBD2
clone size: NA
CDR3 protein: CATSRGGSFLPGLADTGETQYF
CDR3 DNA: TGTGCCACCAGCAGGGGGGGAAGCTTTTTACCGGGACTAGCGGACACCGGGGAGACCCAGTACTTC

V gene: TRBV20-1
CDR3 length: 17
J gene: TRBJ2-3
D gene: TRBD2
clone size: many
CDR3 protein: CSARAPLAGRSTDTQYF
CDR3 DNA: TGCAGTGCTAGAGCCCCACTAGCGGGGCGTAGCACAGATACGCAGTATTTT

V gene: TRBV11-3
CDR3 length: 16
J gene: TRBJ2-4
D gene: TRBD2
clone size: few
CDR3 protein: CASTPSGGLTKNIQYF
CDR3 DNA: TGTGCCAGCACCCCCAGCGGGGGGCTCACCAAAAACATTCAGTACTTC

V gene: TRBV29-1
CDR3 length: 14
J gene: TRBJ2-5
D gene: TRBD1
clone size: many
CDR3 protein: CSVEWTGGLETQYF
CDR3 DNA: TGCAGCGTTGAATGGACAGGGGGCCTGGAGACCCAGTACTTC

V gene: TRBV29-1
CDR3 length: 14
J gene: TRBJ2-3
D gene: NA
clone size: many
CDR3 protein: CSVGEGGSTDTQYF
CDR3 DNA: TGCAGCGTTGGCGAGGGGGGGAGCACAGATACGCAGTATTTT

V gene: TRBV20-1
CDR3 length: 15
J gene: TRBJ2-7
D gene: TRBD1
clone size: few
CDR3 protein: CSARDVDRGTYEQYF
CDR3 DNA: TGCAGTGCTAGAGATGTGGACAGGGGAACCTACGAGCAGTACTTC

V gene: TRBV2
CDR3 length: 12
J gene: TRBJ1-1
D gene: TRBD1
clone size: many
CDR3 protein: CASRGQGVGAFF
CDR3 DNA: TGTGCCAGCAGGGGACAGGGGGTTGGGGCTTTCTTT

V gene: TRBV4-2
CDR3 length: 17
J gene: TRBJ2-3
D gene: TRBD2
clone size: few
CDR3 protein: CASSHGTSGRITDTQYF
CDR3 DNA: TGTGCCAGCAGCCACGGGACTAGCGGGAGAATAACAGATACGCAGTATTTT

V gene: TRBV28
CDR3 length: 21
J gene: TRBJ2-3
D gene: NA
clone size: many
CDR3 protein: CASRSRSVGVNKWGGTDTQYF
CDR3 DNA: TGTGCCAGCAGGTCCCGTTCGGTGGGAGTAAATAAATGGGGTGGCACAGATACGCAGTATTTT

V gene: TRBV25-1
CDR3 length: 14
J gene: TRBJ2-1
D gene: NA
clone size: NA
CDR3 protein: CASSELAPRNEQFF
CDR3 DNA: TGTGCCAGCAGTGAATTAGCTCCCCGGAATGAGCAGTTCTTC

V gene: TRBV20-1
CDR3 length: 12
J gene: TRBJ1-1
D gene: NA
clone size: many
CDR3 protein: CSARDMNTEAFF
CDR3 DNA: TGCAGTGCTAGGGATATGAACACTGAAGCTTTCTTT

V gene: TRBV7-9
CDR3 length: 15
J gene: TRBJ1-1
D gene: NA
clone size: NA
CDR3 protein: CASSHLDSLNTEAFF
CDR3 DNA: TGTGCCAGCAGTCATCTTGACAGTCTGAACACTGAAGCTTTCTTT

V gene: TRBV18
CDR3 length: 15
J gene: TRBJ2-5
D gene: NA
clone size: NA
CDR3 protein: CASSPMNREQETQYF
CDR3 DNA: TGTGCCAGCTCACCCATGAACAGGGAGCAAGAGACCCAGTACTTC

V gene: TRBV7-9
CDR3 length: 16
J gene: TRBJ2-7
D gene: TRBD2
clone size: many
CDR3 protein: CASSEEFWREGHEQYF
CDR3 DNA: TGTGCCAGCAGCGAAGAGTTCTGGCGGGAGGGCCACGAGCAGTACTTC

V gene: TRBV5-4
CDR3 length: 14
J gene: TRBJ1-1
D gene: TRBD1
clone size: few
CDR3 protein: CASSLGQGHTEAFF
CDR3 DNA: TGTGCCAGCAGCTTAGGACAGGGGCACACTGAAGCTTTCTTT

V gene: TRBV29-1
CDR3 length: 14
J gene: TRBJ2-3
D gene: TRBD2
clone size: many
CDR3 protein: CSVDGLAGAHTQYF
CDR3 DNA: TGCAGCGTTGATGGGCTAGCGGGGGCCCATACGCAGTATTTT

V gene: TRBV30
CDR3 length: 13
J gene: TRBJ2-7
D gene: NA
clone size: few
CDR3 protein: CAWSSGQSYEQYF
CDR3 DNA: TGTGCCTGGAGTTCTGGACAGTCCTACGAGCAGTACTTC

V gene: TRBV12-3/TRBV12-4
CDR3 length: 20
J gene: TRBJ1-1
D gene: NA
clone size: NA
CDR3 protein: CASSLWYGGTVEGLNTEAFF
CDR3 DNA: TGTGCCAGCAGTTTATGGTATGGAGGAACGGTAGAAGGATTGAACACTGAAGCTTTCTTT

V gene: TRBV7-9
CDR3 length: 12
J gene: TRBJ2-2
D gene: NA
clone size: NA
CDR3 protein: CASSLGTGELFF
CDR3 DNA: TGTGCCAGCAGCTTAGGAACCGGGGAGCTGTTTTTT

V gene: TRBV5-6
CDR3 length: 14
J gene: TRBJ1-1
D gene: TRBD1
clone size: many
CDR3 protein: CASNRDRVNTEAFF
CDR3 DNA: TGTGCCAGCAACCGAGACAGGGTGAACACTGAAGCTTTCTTT

V gene: TRBV10-2
CDR3 length: 12
J gene: TRBJ1-1
D gene: NA
clone size: few
CDR3 protein: CASSESRDLAFF
CDR3 DNA: TGCGCCAGCAGTGAATCGAGGGATCTAGCTTTCTTT

V gene: TRBV20-1
CDR3 length: 13
J gene: TRBJ2-1
D gene: NA
clone size: many
CDR3 protein: CSASRDTYNEQFF
CDR3 DNA: TGCAGTGCAAGCCGGGACACCTACAATGAGCAGTTCTTC

V gene: TRBV7-9
CDR3 length: 15
J gene: TRBJ2-5
D gene: NA
clone size: many
CDR3 protein: CASSPRGGLQETQYF
CDR3 DNA: TGTGCCAGCAGCCCCAGGGGGGGATTACAAGAGACCCAGTACTTC

V gene: TRBV4-3
CDR3 length: 17
J gene: TRBJ2-3
D gene: NA
clone size: NA
CDR3 protein: CASSQVGGHGATGTQYF
CDR3 DNA: TGCGCCAGCAGCCAAGTTGGAGGGCATGGTGCCACAGGTACGCAGTATTTT

V gene: TRBV24-1
CDR3 length: 13
J gene: TRBJ2-1
D gene: NA
clone size: many
CDR3 protein: CATSVGARNEQFF
CDR3 DNA: TGTGCCACCAGTGTTGGGGCGCGCAATGAGCAGTTCTTC

V gene: TRBV6-5
CDR3 length: 18
J gene: TRBJ2-1
D gene: NA
clone size: many
CDR3 protein: CASSLSFLGAALKDEQFF
CDR3 DNA: TGTGCCAGCAGTCTAAGTTTCTTGGGGGCCGCTCTGAAAGATGAGCAGTTCTTC

V gene: TRBV19
CDR3 length: 13
J gene: TRBJ2-3
D gene: TRBD1
clone size: few
CDR3 protein: CATRQGAADTQYF
CDR3 DNA: TGTGCCACCCGACAGGGGGCCGCAGATACGCAGTATTTT

V gene: TRBV5-1
CDR3 length: 16
J gene: TRBJ2-5
D gene: TRBD2
clone size: few
CDR3 protein: CASSLASGVLQETQYF
CDR3 DNA: TGCGCCAGCAGCTTGGCTAGCGGGGTCCTACAAGAGACCCAGTACTTC

V gene: TRBV12-5
CDR3 length: 15
J gene: TRBJ2-1
D gene: TRBD1
clone size: many
CDR3 protein: CASGPGTGVVGEQFF
CDR3 DNA: TGTGCTAGTGGTCCCGGGACAGGGGTGGTAGGTGAGCAGTTCTTC

V gene: TRBV11-2
CDR3 length: 14
J gene: TRBJ2-7
D gene: NA
clone size: many
CDR3 protein: CASSLTGAPYEQYF
CDR3 DNA: TGTGCCAGCAGCTTAACGGGGGCCCCCTACGAGCAGTACTTC

V gene: TRBV25-1
CDR3 length: 14
J gene: TRBJ2-5
D gene: NA
clone size: many
CDR3 protein: CASSESPAQETQYF
CDR3 DNA: TGTGCCAGCAGTGAATCTCCAGCACAAGAGACCCAGTACTTC

V gene: TRBV5-1
CDR3 length: 15
J gene: TRBJ2-3
D gene: TRBD1
clone size: NA
CDR3 protein: CASSPRQGNTDTQYF
CDR3 DNA: TGCGCCAGCAGCCCACGACAGGGCAACACAGATACGCAGTATTTT

V gene: TRBV19
CDR3 length: 13
J gene: TRBJ1-5
D gene: NA
clone size: NA
CDR3 protein: CASSISVGEPQHF
CDR3 DNA: TGTGCCAGTAGTATTAGTGTGGGGGAGCCCCAGCATTTT

V gene: TRBV10-2
CDR3 length: 14
J gene: TRBJ1-2
D gene: TRBD1
clone size: few
CDR3 protein: CASSESGTGYGYTF
CDR3 DNA: TGCGCCAGCAGTGAGTCCGGGACAGGCTATGGCTACACCTTC

V gene: TRBV7-2
CDR3 length: 12
J gene: TRBJ2-7
D gene: NA
clone size: medium-sized
CDR3 protein: CASTRTPEEQYF
CDR3 DNA: TGTGCCAGCACCCGGACCCCGGAGGAGCAGTACTTC

V gene: TRBV18
CDR3 length: 17
J gene: TRBJ2-5
D gene: NA
clone size: NA
CDR3 protein: CASSAVAGAGGQETQYF
CDR3 DNA: TGTGCCAGCTCAGCGGTCGCAGGGGCCGGGGGCCAAGAGACCCAGTACTTC

V gene: TRBV19
CDR3 length: 15
J gene: TRBJ1-4
D gene: NA
clone size: NA
CDR3 protein: CASSTTASRNEKLFF
CDR3 DNA: TGTGCCAGTAGTACCACGGCATCACGTAATGAAAAACTGTTTTTT

V gene: TRBV28
CDR3 length: 16
J gene: TRBJ2-3
D gene: TRBD2
clone size: many
CDR3 protein: CASGRTSGWSADTQYF
CDR3 DNA: TGTGCCAGCGGCAGGACTAGCGGATGGAGCGCAGATACGCAGTATTTT

V gene: TRBV7-9
CDR3 length: 16
J gene: TRBJ1-4
D gene: NA
clone size: many
CDR3 protein: CASSLYIVEGSEKLFF
CDR3 DNA: TGTGCCAGCAGCCTATATATCGTTGAGGGGTCTGAAAAACTGTTTTTT

V gene: TRBV4-3
CDR3 length: 16
J gene: TRBJ2-1
D gene: TRBD2
clone size: NA
CDR3 protein: CASSQEWLAGVNEQFF
CDR3 DNA: TGCGCCAGCAGCCAAGAATGGCTAGCGGGGGTGAATGAGCAGTTCTTC

V gene: TRBV30
CDR3 length: 15
J gene: TRBJ2-5
D gene: NA
clone size: once
CDR3 protein: CAWSVIGRPGETQYF
CDR3 DNA: TGTGCCTGGAGTGTAATTGGGCGGCCTGGGGAGACCCAGTACTTC

V gene: TRBV19
CDR3 length: 16
J gene: TRBJ1-5
D gene: TRBD1
clone size: few
CDR3 protein: CASSITPGQGWQPQHF
CDR3 DNA: TGTGCCAGTAGTATAACACCCGGACAGGGTTGGCAGCCCCAGCATTTT

V gene: TRBV6-2/TRBV6-3
CDR3 length: 12
J gene: TRBJ2-1
D gene: NA
clone size: few
CDR3 protein: CASSYPDNEQFF
CDR3 DNA: TGTGCCAGCAGTTACCCCGACAATGAGCAGTTCTTC

V gene: TRBV5-1
CDR3 length: 14
J gene: TRBJ2-3
D gene: NA
clone size: few
CDR3 protein: CASSSAGFADTQYF
CDR3 DNA: TGCGCCAGCAGCAGCGCGGGATTCGCAGATACGCAGTATTTT

V gene: TRBV12-3/TRBV12-4
CDR3 length: 15
J gene: TRBJ2-1
D gene: TRBD2
clone size: few
CDR3 protein: CASRPSGGAGNEQFF
CDR3 DNA: TGTGCCAGCAGGCCTAGCGGGGGGGCAGGTAATGAGCAGTTCTTC